The 17 T cell receptor beta chains below were found in one sample sequenced in a study of blood T cells in healthy people across ages. With a J-beta primer mix and a sample-barcoded 5' primer, a second PCR ran about 6 to 11 cycles. TCRdb re-derived calls from the 5' RACE reads in MiXCR, one entry per CDR3 protein. The sample contains about 1.5 million distinct CDR3 sequences, 42% of which appear only once. The sequenced sample was blood. These receptors originate from a woman between 18 and 30 years old in good health.

As to this clonotype: A read error may produce the germline difference seen at one junction end. This chain links TRBV5-1 with TRBJ2-1, with D perhaps matching TRBD2 (6 bases). The germline V gene encodes CDR1 SGHRS and CDR2 YFSETQ. CDR3 length: 16 amino acids. CDR3 bases: TGCGCCAGCAGCTTGGCCGGGCGGGGAACATACAATAAGCAGTTCTTC. As protein: CASSLAGRGTYNKQFF.

This clonotype was seen a handful of times. The chain has TRBV4-2 and TRBJ1-2, with TRBD1 matching over 10 bases. Germline CDR1 reads LGHNA; CDR2 reads YNFKEQ. The CDR3 has 16 amino acids. J gave up 5 bases and V 0 bases, and 6 bases lay outside the gene matches. The CDR3: CASSQEGTGVYYGYTF. The CDR3 bases are TGTGCCAGCAGCCAAGAGGGGACAGGGGTTTATTATGGCTACACCTTC.

The chain has TRBV4-2 and TRBJ2-7, with TRBD2 matching 9 bases. Trimming removed 0 bases from V and 7 bases from J; junction bases left unmatched: 10. Germline CDR1 is LGHNA and CDR2 is YNFKEQ. The length of the CDR3 is 16 residues. The CDR3 sequence is CASSQEPSGVYNEQYF. In nucleotides, the CDR3 is TGTGCCAGCAGCCAAGAACCTAGCGGGGTTTACAATGAGCAGTACTTC.

Regarding this clonotype: This may come from a read error, since a much larger clone is one base off. The genes are TRBV2 and TRBJ2-4, with D possibly being TRBD2 (6 bases). Trimming removed 4 bases from V and 13 bases from J, with 20 bases in between. This CDR3 comprises 14 residues. Germline V gene lookup returns CDR1 SNHLY and CDR2 FYNNEI. The chain's CDR3 is CASSVAAGAREQYF. As DNA, the CDR3 is TGTGCCAGCAGTGTAGCGGCCGGAGCCCGTGAGCAGTACTTC.

The chain joins TRBV27 to TRBJ2-2, with D tentatively TRBD1 (5 bases). Germline CDR1 and CDR2: MNHEY and SMNVEV (reference sequence). The CDR3 runs to 16 residues. V lost 7 bases and J 7 bases, leaving 22 bases between the germline ends. CDR3 nucleotide sequence: TGTGCCAGCATGGTTTCCCTCTTTTTGGACAACGGGGAGCTGTTTTTT. It is translated as CASMVSLFLDNGELFF.

This clonotype turned up a few times. This sequence joins TRBV2 and TRBJ1-5; 9 nucleotides line up with TRBD1. Germline V CDR1 and CDR2: SNHLY, FYNNEI. V trimming: 6 bases; J trimming: 5 bases; junction bases outside the gene matches: 5. The CDR3 is made up of 14 amino acids. Written as DNA, the CDR3 is TGTGCCAGCAGGGCGGGACAGGGAGATCAGCCCCAGCATTTT. Protein: CASRAGQGDQPQHF.

This clonotype appeared a few times. One base away lies a much larger clone, so this may be a sequencing read error. The chain links TRBV3-1 to TRBJ2-1; 11 nucleotides match TRBD2. The assigned J gene may be wrong: the sequence end matches TRBJ2-7 better. This CDR3 is built from 17 residues. The germline V gene encodes CDR1 LGHDT and CDR2 YNNKEL (reference sequence). The chain's CDR3 is CASSHLAGGYSYNEQYF. The DNA for the CDR3 is TGTGCCAGCAGCCACCTAGCGGGGGGTTACTCCTACAATGAGCAGTACTTC.

This clonotype was seen only once. The V and J genes are TRBV10-3 and TRBJ1-2; 10 bases agree with TRBD1. Germline V CDR1 and CDR2: ENHRY, SYGVKD. The CDR3 spans 15 residues. J gave up 8 bases and V 4 bases, and 10 bases lay outside the gene matches. CDR3 residues: CAISGGQGVAYGYTF. The CDR3 bases are TGTGCCATCAGTGGCGGACAGGGGGTGGCGTACGGCTACACCTTC.

The chain links TRBV11-3 to TRBJ2-7, with 10 nucleotides matching TRBD2. This CDR3 region has 15 residues. The V segment lost 5 bases and the J segment 7 bases; nucleotides outside the gene matches: 11. Germline CDR1 SGHNT, CDR2 YENEEA. The CDR3 is CASSTSGRAYNEQYF. CDR3 DNA: TGTGCCAGCAGCACGAGCGGGAGGGCCTACAATGAGCAGTACTTC.

This rearrangement joins TRBV10-3 to TRBJ2-1; 8 bases fit TRBD2. The CDR3 contains 16 residues. V was clipped by 4 bases and J by 0 bases; unmatched bases: 5. Germline CDR1 is ENHRY and CDR2 is SYGVKD. In DNA form, the CDR3 reads TGTGCCATCAGTGGTCTAGCGGGCAGCTCCTACAATGAGCAGTTCTTC. Translation: CAISGLAGSSYNEQFF.

The rearrangement joins TRBV7-2 to TRBJ2-7, with D hard to call. V was shortened by 5 bases and J by 3 bases, with 11 bases between the two germline ends. The CDR3 totals 13 residues. Germline CDR1 reads SGHTA; CDR2 reads FQGNSA. The CDR3 DNA sequence: TGTGCCAGCAGCGTATACAACAACTACGAGCAGTACTTC. It is translated as CASSVYNNYEQYF.

CDR3 sequence: CASSPGTPPNEKLFF. CDR3 DNA: TGCGCCAGTTCGCCTGGGACTCCCCCAAATGAAAAACTGTTTTTT. The V gene is TRBV5-1, the J gene TRBJ1-4; D perhaps matches TRBD1 (5 bases). There are 15 residues in the CDR3. The germline gives CDR1 SGHRS, CDR2 YFSETQ. Trimming shortened V by 8 bases and J by 5 bases, and 19 bases separated the two germline ends.

The gene calls are TRBV30 and TRBJ1-5; TRBD1 is a possible D gene (5 bases). The CDR3 is 12 amino acids. V was shortened by 1 base and J by 7 bases, with 8 bases between the two germline ends. Germline-derived CDR1 and CDR2 are GTSNPN and SVGIG (reference sequence). CDR3: CAWSDQGQPQHF. CDR3 DNA: TGTGCCTGGAGTGATCAGGGCCAGCCCCAGCATTTT.

This clonotype was seen ten or more times. The chain employs TRBV20-1 and TRBJ2-1, with D perhaps TRBD1 or TRBD2 (6 bases each). The CDR3 contains 17 residues. CDR1 and CDR2 from the germline V gene are DFQATT and SNEGSKA (reference sequence). Trimming shortened V by 6 bases and J by 7 bases, and 28 bases separated the two germline ends. The CDR3 loop is CSAIRADKTRGKNEQFF. Written as DNA, the CDR3 is TGCAGTGCCATCAGAGCAGATAAGACTAGGGGGAAGAATGAGCAGTTCTTC.

The genes are TRBV21-1 and TRBJ2-4. TRBV21-1 constitutes a pseudogene. This CDR3 is built from 16 residues. DNA for the CDR3: TGTGCCAGCAGCTCTTCCGGTTGTCTAGCCAAAAACATTCAGTACTTC. Translating gives CASSSSGCLAKNIQYF.

V gene TRBV10-2 combines with J gene TRBJ2-3; the match to TRBD2 covers 13 bases. Germline V CDR1 and CDR2: WSHSY, SAAADI. The CDR3 runs 18 residues. The junction had 15 bases not matched to a gene; V was cut back by 11 bases and J by 1 base. The CDR3: CAAGGLAGRSSRTDTQYF. The CDR3 DNA reads TGCGCCGCCGGGGGACTAGCGGGGCGATCAAGCCGCACAGATACGCAGTATTTT.

J is TRBJ2-7 and V is TRBV29-1; tentative D call: TRBD1 (5 bases). Between the trimmed V and J ends, which lost 3 bases and 0 bases, there was a span of 12 bases. Germline lookup yields CDR1 SQVTM and CDR2 ANQGSEA. The CDR3 loop spans 14 amino acids. The CDR3 DNA reads TGCAGCGTTGAGGAGAAGGGGATCTCCTACGAGCAGTACTTC. Translation gives CSVEEKGISYEQYF.